This T cell receptor beta chain is from a study of cytomegalovirus exposure and HLA in healthy donors. Looking at the study overall: Tens of millions of unique TCRs, all from HLA-typed donors, were included in an early release of the data. Of several hundred genotyped donors, more than 75% clustered with self-reported Caucasian donors. Study-wide results and limits: Among TCR beta chains, those listed as cytomegalovirus-associated numbered about 160. Versus the approximately 720-donor mean, an Asian-associated ancestry cluster reportedly showed fewer N-insertions in a later analysis.

Germline CDR1 is SNHLY and CDR2 is FYNNEI. Trimming removed 10 bases from V and 4 bases from J; junction bases left unmatched: 6. This CDR3 spans 12 amino acids. Points on this clone: No antigen is known for it.

PCR amplification relied on 60 Vbeta primers (plus 13 Jbeta primers). Sequencing was performed with immunoSEQ multiplex PCR; in TCRdb, only in-frame clones are kept and a portion is missing. This table has roughly 180,000 clones, 80% appearing once. This receptor was taken from a woman in her twenties or thirties in good health and CMV-seronegative. The J gene is TRBJ2-5, the V gene TRBV2, with 7 bases lining up with TRBD1. Sequencing was done on a sample of PBMCs. DNA for the CDR3: TGTGCCATTACAGGGGTAGGAGAGACCCAGTACTTC. This encodes CAITGVGETQYF.